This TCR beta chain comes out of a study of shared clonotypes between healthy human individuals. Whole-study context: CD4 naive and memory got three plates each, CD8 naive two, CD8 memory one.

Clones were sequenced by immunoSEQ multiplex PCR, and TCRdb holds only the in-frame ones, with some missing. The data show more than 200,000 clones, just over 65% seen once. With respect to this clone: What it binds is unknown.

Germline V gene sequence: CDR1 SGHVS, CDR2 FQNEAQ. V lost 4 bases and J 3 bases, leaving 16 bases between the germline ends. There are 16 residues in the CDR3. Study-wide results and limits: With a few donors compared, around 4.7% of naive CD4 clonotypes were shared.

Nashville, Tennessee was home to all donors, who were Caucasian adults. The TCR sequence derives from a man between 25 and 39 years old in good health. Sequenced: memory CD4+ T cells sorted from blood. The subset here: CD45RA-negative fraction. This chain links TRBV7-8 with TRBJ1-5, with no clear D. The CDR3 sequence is CASSSQRHVSNQPQHF. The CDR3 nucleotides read TGTGCCAGCAGCTCCCAACGACACGTTTCCAATCAGCCCCAGCATTTT.